The TCR beta chain under discussion was sequenced for a study of T cells in Graves' hyperthyroidism and ophthalmopathy. General study findings and limits: Most clonotypes expanded in thyroid above 0.001 were likewise present in blood. Ophthalmopathy could be told apart from stable hyperthyroidism with a 13 V-J model.

Inclusion characteristics of ophthalmopathy patients comprised a Clinical Activity Score of at least 3, a NOSPECS grade of at least 4, and duration under 3 months. Diagnostic decisions used clinical symptoms, serum thyroxine and TRAb, thyroid ultrasound and orbital computed tomography. Details on this clonotype: Its antigen is as yet unknown.

Amplified TCR beta CDR3 regions derived from RNA transcripts. During a first-round RT-PCR of the TCR CDR3, the HTBI primer set was used. Using its own MiXCR run on the multiplex PCR reads, TCRdb lists one record per CDR3 protein. The sample carries roughly 250,000 distinct CDR3 sequences, roughly 15% recorded once. The ends lost 4 bases at V and 0 bases at J; junction bases unmatched: 11. This CDR3 is built from 19 residues. From germline, CDR1 is SGHTA and CDR2 FQGNSA. The source material was blood. The sequence was collected from a woman under 30 with Graves' ophthalmopathy. The chain has TRBV7-2 and TRBJ2-1; 11 bases are shared with TRBD2. DNA of the CDR3: TGTGCCAGCAGCTCCCCGGTTGCTAGCGGGAGGAGCTCCTACAATGAGCAGTTCTTC. This translates into CASSSPVASGRSSYNEQFF. The entire variable domain, with the rest obtained from reference TRBV7-2 and TRBJ2-1, is as follows: GAGVSQSPSNKVTEKGKDVELRCDPISGHTALYWYRQSLGQGLEFLIYFQGNSAPDKSGLPSDRFSAERTGGSVSTLTIQRTQQEDSAVYLCASSSPVASGRSSYNEQFFGPGTRLTVL.